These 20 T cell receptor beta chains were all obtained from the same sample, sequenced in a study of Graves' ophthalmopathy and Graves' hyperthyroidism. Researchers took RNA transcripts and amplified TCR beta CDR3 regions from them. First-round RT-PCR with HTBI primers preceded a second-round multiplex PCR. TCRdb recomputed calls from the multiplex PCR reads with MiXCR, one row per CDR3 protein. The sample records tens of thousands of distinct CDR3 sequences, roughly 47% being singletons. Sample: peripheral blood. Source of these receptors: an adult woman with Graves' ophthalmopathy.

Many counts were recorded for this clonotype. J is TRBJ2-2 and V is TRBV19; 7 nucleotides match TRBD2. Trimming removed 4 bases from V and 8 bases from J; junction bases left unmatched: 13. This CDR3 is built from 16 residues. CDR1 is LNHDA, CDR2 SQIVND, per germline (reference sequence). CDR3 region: CASSSPGLSLGGELFF. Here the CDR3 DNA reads TGTGCCAGTAGTAGCCCGGGACTATCTCTTGGGGGGGAGCTGTTTTTT.

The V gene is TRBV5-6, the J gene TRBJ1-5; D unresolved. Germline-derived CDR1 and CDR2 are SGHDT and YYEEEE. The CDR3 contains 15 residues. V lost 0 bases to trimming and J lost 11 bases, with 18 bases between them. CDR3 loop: CASSLVAGGGQTQHF. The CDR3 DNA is TGTGCCAGCAGCTTGGTAGCGGGAGGAGGGCAGACCCAGCATTTT.

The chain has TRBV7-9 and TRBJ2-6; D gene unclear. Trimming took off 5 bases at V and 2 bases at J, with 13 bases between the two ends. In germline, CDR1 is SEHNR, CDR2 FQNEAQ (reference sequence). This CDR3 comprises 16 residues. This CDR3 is CASSQDDGTGANVLTF. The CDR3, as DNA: TGTGCCAGCAGCCAAGATGATGGTACTGGGGCCAACGTCCTGACTTTC.

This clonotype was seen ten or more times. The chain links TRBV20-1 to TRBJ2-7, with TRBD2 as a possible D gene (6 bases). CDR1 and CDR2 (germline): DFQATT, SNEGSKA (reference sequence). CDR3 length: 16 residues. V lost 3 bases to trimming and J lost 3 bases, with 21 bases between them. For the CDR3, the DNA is TGCAGTGCTAGTGGCCTCGGGCTAGCGCGGGGCTACGAGCAGTACTTC. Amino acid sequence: CSASGLGLARGYEQYF.

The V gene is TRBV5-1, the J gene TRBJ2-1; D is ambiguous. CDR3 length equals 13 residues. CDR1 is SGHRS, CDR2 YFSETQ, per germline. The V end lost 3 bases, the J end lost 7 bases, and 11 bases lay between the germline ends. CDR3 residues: CASSSTLINEQFF. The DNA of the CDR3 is TGCGCCAGCAGCTCTACCCTTATAAATGAGCAGTTCTTC. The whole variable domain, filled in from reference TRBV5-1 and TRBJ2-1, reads KAGVTQTPRYLIKTRGQQVTLSCSPISGHRSVSWYQQTPGQGLQFLFEYFSETQRNKGNFPGRFSGRQFSNSRSEMNVSTLELGDSALYLCASSSTLINEQFFGPGTRLTVL.

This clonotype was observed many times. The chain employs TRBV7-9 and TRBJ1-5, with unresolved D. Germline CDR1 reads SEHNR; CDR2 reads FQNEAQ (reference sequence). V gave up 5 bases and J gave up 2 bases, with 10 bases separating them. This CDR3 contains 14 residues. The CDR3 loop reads CASSQEGGNQPQHF. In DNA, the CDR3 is TGTGCCAGCAGCCAGGAAGGCGGCAATCAGCCCCAGCATTTT. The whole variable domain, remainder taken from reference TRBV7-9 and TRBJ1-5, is DTGVSQNPRHKITKRGQNVTFRCDPISEHNRLYWYRQTLGQGPEFLTYFQNEAQLEKSRLLSDRFSAERPKGSFSTLEIQRTEQGDSAMYLCASSQEGGNQPQHFGDGTRLSIL.

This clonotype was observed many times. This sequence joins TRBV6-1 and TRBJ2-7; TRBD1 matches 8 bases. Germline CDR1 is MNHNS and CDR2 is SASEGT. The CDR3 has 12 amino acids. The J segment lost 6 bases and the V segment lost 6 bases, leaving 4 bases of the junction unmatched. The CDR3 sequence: CASSFTGGEQYF. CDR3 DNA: TGTGCCAGCAGCTTCACAGGGGGCGAGCAGTACTTC.

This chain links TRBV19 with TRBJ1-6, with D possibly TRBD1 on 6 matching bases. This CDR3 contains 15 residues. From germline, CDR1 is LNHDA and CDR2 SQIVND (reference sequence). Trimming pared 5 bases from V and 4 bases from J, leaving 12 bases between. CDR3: CASSLRTVYNSPLHF. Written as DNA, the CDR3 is TGTGCCAGTAGTCTCCGGACAGTGTATAATTCACCCCTCCACTTT. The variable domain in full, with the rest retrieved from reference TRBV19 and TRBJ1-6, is DGGITQSPKYLFRKEGQNVTLSCEQNLNHDAMYWYRQDPGQGLRLIYYSQIVNDFQKGDIAEGYSVSREKKESFPLTVTSAQKNPTAFYLCASSLRTVYNSPLHFGNGTRLTVT.

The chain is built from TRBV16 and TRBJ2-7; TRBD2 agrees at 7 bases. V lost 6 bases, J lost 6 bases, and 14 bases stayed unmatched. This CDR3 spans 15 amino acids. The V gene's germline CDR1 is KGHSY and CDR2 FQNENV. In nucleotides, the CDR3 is TGTGCCAGCAGAACGGGCAGGGAACTAGCGAGCGAGCAGTACTTC. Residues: CASRTGRELASEQYF.

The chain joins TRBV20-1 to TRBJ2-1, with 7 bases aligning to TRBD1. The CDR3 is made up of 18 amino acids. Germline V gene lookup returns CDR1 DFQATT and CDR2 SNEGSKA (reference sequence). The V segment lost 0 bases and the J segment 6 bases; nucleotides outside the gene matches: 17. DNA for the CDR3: TGCAGTGCTAGAGATCCGAGGGGGCTGGGAATAATTGTCAATGAGCAGTTCTTC. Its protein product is CSARDPRGLGIIVNEQFF.

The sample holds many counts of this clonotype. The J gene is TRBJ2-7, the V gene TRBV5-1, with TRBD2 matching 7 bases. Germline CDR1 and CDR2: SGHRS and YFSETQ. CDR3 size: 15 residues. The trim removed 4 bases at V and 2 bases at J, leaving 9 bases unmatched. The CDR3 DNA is TGCGCCAGCAGCCGTGCGGGGGAATCAGCCTACGAGCAGTACTTC. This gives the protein CASSRAGESAYEQYF.

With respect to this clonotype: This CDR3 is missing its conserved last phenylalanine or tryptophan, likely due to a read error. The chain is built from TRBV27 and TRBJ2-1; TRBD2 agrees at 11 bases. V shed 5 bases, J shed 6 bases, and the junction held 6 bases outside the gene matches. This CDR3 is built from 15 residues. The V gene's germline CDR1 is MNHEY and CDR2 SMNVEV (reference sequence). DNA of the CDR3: TGTGCCAGCAGTAATAGCGGGAGGGCCATCAATGAGCAGTTCCTC. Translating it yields CASSNSGRAINEQFL.

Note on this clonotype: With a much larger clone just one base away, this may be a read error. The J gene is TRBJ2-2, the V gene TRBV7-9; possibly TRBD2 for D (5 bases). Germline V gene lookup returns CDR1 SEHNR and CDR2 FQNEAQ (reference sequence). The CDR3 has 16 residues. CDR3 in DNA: TGTGCCAGCAGTTTAGGTGCGGACTTACACACCGGGGAGCTGGTTTTT. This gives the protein CASSLGADLHTGELVF.

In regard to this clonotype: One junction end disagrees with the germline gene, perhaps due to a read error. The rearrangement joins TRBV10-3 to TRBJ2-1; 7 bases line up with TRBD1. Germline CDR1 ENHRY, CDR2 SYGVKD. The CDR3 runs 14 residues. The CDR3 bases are TGTGCCAGCAGGAATCAGGGGGTTAGAAATGAGCAGTCCTTC. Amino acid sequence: CASRNQGVRNEQSF.

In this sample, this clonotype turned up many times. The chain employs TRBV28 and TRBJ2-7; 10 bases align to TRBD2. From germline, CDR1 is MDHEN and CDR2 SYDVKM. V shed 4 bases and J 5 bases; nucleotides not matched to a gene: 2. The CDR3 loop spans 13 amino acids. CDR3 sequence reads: CASSSGLADEQYF. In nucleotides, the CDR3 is TGTGCCAGCAGTTCCGGACTAGCGGACGAGCAGTACTTC.

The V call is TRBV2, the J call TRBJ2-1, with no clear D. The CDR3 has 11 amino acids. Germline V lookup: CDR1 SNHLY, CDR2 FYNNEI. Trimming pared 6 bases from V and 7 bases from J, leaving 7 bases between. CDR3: CASRLGNEQFF. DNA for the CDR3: TGTGCCAGCAGGTTGGGGAATGAGCAGTTCTTC.

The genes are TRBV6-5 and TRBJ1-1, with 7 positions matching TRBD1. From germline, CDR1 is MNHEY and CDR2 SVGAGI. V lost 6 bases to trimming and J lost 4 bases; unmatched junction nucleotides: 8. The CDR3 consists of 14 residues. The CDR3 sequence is CASRQGRATTEAFF. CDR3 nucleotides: TGTGCCAGCAGACAGGGGCGGGCGACCACTGAAGCTTTCTTT.

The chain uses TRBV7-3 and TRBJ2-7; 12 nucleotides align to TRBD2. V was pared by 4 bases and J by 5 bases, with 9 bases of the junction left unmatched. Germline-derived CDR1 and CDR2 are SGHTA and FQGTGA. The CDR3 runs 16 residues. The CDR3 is CASSSSTSGSFNEQYF. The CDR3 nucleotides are TGTGCCAGCAGCTCGTCGACTAGCGGGAGTTTCAACGAGCAGTACTTC. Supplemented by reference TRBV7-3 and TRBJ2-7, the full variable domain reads GAGVSQTPSNKVTEKGKYVELRCDPISGHTALYWYRQSLGQGPEFLIYFQGTGAADDSGLPNDRFFAVRPEGSVSTLKIQRTERGDSAVYLCASSSSTSGSFNEQYFGPGTRLTVT.

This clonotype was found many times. The CDR3 loop reads CASNMGLYEQYF. Here the CDR3 DNA reads TGTGCCAGCAACATGGGGCTCTACGAGCAGTACTTC. V usage is TRBV28 and J usage is TRBJ2-7; tentative D call: TRBD1 (5 bases). The CDR3 extends over 12 amino acids. CDR1 is MDHEN and CDR2 is SYDVKM in the germline V gene. V lost 7 bases, J lost 3 bases, and 10 bases lay in between.

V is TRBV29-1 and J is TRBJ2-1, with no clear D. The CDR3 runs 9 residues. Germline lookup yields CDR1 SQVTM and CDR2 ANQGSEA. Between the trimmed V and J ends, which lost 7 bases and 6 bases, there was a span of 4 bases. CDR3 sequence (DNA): TGCAGCGATATCAATGAGCAGTTCTTC. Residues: CSDINEQFF.